This T cell receptor beta chain was captured in a study of identical twins. Points on this clonotype: Its antigen is unknown.

Study-level results: The conclusions drew on cross-sectional statistical analysis instead of tracking the same donors.

Via MiXCR, TCRdb re-called the 5' RACE reads, giving one row per CDR3 protein. This table has 600,000 to 850,000 distinct CDR3 sequences, roughly 18% appearing once. Healthy Caucasians supplied all donations. Germline V gene lookup returns CDR1 SGDLS and CDR2 YYNGEE. V shed 0 bases and J shed 9 bases, with 10 bases lying between them. This CDR3 is built from 13 residues. These data also formed part of another study, on T cells expressing NK-cell markers. From that report: What restricted sorting to alpha-beta TCR T cells in several experiments was an anti-gamma-delta TCR antibody. The contribution of dominant NKG2C+ clonotypes to CD8+ T cells in six donors was roughly 1.0-7.0%.

The rearrangement links TRBV9 to TRBJ2-1, with D uncertain. Sequenced input: PBMCs. This sequence was found in a woman aged 18-29 years in good health. Here the CDR3 DNA reads TGTGCCAGCAGCGTAGGCGTCTACGGTGAGCAGTTCTTC. Translating gives CASSVGVYGEQFF.